Listed below are T cell receptor beta chains from one sample, sequenced in a study of shared clonotypes between healthy human individuals. Only in-frame clones appear in the TCRdb table, and some are missing; sequencing was by immunoSEQ multiplex PCR. The sample comprises a few million clones, approximately 94% of which are singletons, and 0.13% rests with the top ten. Specimen: naive CD4+ T cells sorted from blood. These receptors all come from a man aged 18 to 30 in good health. The conserved cysteine and the conserved F or W are not part of the CDR3 here.

j_call v_call cdr3_aa
TRBJ2-5 TRBV28 ASSPAPGTQY
TRBJ1-3 TRBV30 AWSPGGSGNTIY
TRBJ2-7 TRBV4-3 ASSQLQGEGYEQY
TRBJ1-6 TRBV13 ASSRQGNNSPLH
TRBJ2-5 TRBV5-1 ASRRDLQETQY
TRBJ2-5 TRBV5-6 ASGSPGAQETQY
TRBJ1-1 TRBV4-1 ASSQDHVGRSTEAF
TRBJ2-7 TRBV6-5 ASSYSGREPNYEQY
TRBJ2-1 TRBV4-1 ASSLGTLTSYNEQF
TRBJ1-5 TRBV6-1 ASSVVSNQPQH
TRBJ2-7 TRBV5-4 ASSLDRGSNEQY
TRBJ2-5 TRBV6-1 ASSWGSQETQY
TRBJ2-1 TRBV5-1 ASRVDPSYNEQF
TRBJ1-6 TRBV19 ASRPDGYSPLH
TRBJ2-2 TRBV5-6 ASSGDGGLAGTGELF
TRBJ1-6 TRBV10-3 AISGTGTNSPLH
TRBJ2-3 TRBV5-4 ASSFAGGVGDTQY
TRBJ2-6 TRBV5-1 ASSLATGPGANVLT
TRBJ2-7 TRBV6-1 ASSGGTGSYEQY
TRBJ2-3 TRBV10-3 AISGDRGLADTQY
TRBJ2-6 TRBV9 ASSGPGTGAGANVLT
TRBJ2-6 TRBV30 AWKEVGANVLT
TRBJ2-7 TRBV10-2 ASSESLATYEQY
TRBJ2-5 TRBV4-2 ASSQASGSVGQGAQY
TRBJ2-2 TRBV5-4 ASSFSGTNTGELF
TRBJ2-7 TRBV5-1 ASSLAGPGYEQY
TRBJ1-6 TRBV9 ASSTRTNSPLH
TRBJ2-1 TRBV7-2 ASSLTPHGAYNEQF
TRBJ2-3 TRBV4-3 ASSPSVDTDTQY
TRBJ2-1 TRBV29-1 SVGPRLAEDNEQF
TRBJ1-4 TRBV4-1 ASSPHLGQVNEKLF
TRBJ2-2 TRBV9 ASHSGLTGELF
TRBJ1-2 TRBV6-1 ASNPLVISNYGYT
TRBJ2-7 TRBV7-9 ASSNGGSYEQY
TRBJ1-1 TRBV2 ASSPRGNAGMNTEAF
TRBJ2-7 TRBV11-2 ASSLAEGAYEQY
TRBJ2-3 TRBV10-3 AISESWGQGSTDTQY
TRBJ2-7 TRBV6-6 ASTYSYEQY
TRBJ1-2 TRBV5-1 ASSFSSGTGVGYT
TRBJ2-1 TRBV10-3 AISTSGQNEQF
TRBJ2-2 TRBV4-1 ASSQVSVTGELF
TRBJ1-6 TRBV4-1 ASSQGSGRFNSPLH
TRBJ1-1 TRBV9 ASSVEQGANTEAF
TRBJ2-3 TRBV5-1 ASSLARGTDTQY